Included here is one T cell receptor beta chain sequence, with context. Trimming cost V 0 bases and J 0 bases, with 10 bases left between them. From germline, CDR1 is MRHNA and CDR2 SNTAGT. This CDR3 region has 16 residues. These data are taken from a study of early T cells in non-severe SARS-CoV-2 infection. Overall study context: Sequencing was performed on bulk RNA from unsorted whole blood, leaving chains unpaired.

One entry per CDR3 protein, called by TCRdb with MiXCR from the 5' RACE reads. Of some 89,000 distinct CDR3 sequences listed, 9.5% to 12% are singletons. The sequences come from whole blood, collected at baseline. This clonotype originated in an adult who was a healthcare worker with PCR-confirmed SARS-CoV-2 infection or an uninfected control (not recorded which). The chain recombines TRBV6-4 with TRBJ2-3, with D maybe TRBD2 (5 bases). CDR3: CASSDSGSTSTDTQYF. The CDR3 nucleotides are TGTGCCAGCAGTGACTCGGGGAGTACTAGCACAGATACGCAGTATTTT.